Listed below are T cell receptor beta chains from one sample, sequenced in a study of blood T cell repertoires in COVID-19. Measured with immunoSEQ multiplex PCR; TCRdb has only the in-frame clones, and not every one. The sample shows about 84,000 clones, more than 75% of them seen only once. The sample consisted of peripheral blood. Receptor source: a man between 65 and 85 years old with acute or convalescent COVID-19. The CDR3 runs from the conserved cysteine through the conserved F or W. The order of the fields is J gene, clone size, V gene, D gene, CDR3 protein, CDR3 DNA. A D gene is named only where the DNA matches it firmly. Rows give clone size only sometimes, using once, few, many, or a class for an expanded clone.

TRBJ1-2 - TRBV10-1 TRBD1 CASSPGTGFNYGYTF TGCGCCAGCAGTCCCGGGACAGGGTTCAACTATGGCTACACCTTC
TRBJ1-6 - TRBV28 TRBD1 CASSARTGRYNSPLHF TGTGCCAGCAGTGCTCGGACAGGGCGGTATAATTCACCCCTCCACTTT
TRBJ2-7 - TRBV2 - CASRDNTYEQYF TGTGCCAGCAGAGACAACACCTACGAGCAGTACTTC
TRBJ1-4 - TRBV5-1 TRBD1 CASSLGGGTNEKLFF TGCGCCAGCAGCTTGGGAGGGGGCACTAATGAAAAACTGTTTTTT
TRBJ2-7 few TRBV5-1 TRBD1 CASRDGTGGYEQYF TGCGCCAGCAGGGACGGGACAGGGGGCTACGAGCAGTACTTC
TRBJ1-2 once TRBV5-5 - CASSLRLAESYGYTF TGTGCCAGCAGCTTGAGGTTGGCGGAGAGCTATGGCTACACCTTC
TRBJ1-1 - TRBV7-2 TRBD1 CASSLDGTGNTEAFF TGTGCCAGCAGCTTAGACGGGACAGGGAACACTGAAGCTTTCTTT
TRBJ1-2 - TRBV28 TRBD1 CASRNRGVWDYTF TGTGCCAGCAGGAACAGGGGGGTTTGGGACTACACCTTC
TRBJ1-3 - TRBV3-1/TRBV3-2 - CASSQDREGSGNTIYF TGTGCCAGCAGCCAAGATAGGGAGGGCTCTGGAAACACCATATATTTT
TRBJ2-7 - TRBV13 TRBD2 CASSASSGVYEQYF TGTGCCAGCAGCGCATCTAGCGGGGTCTACGAGCAGTACTTC
TRBJ1-2 few TRBV5-4 TRBD1 CASSLVGTDYGYTF TGTGCCAGCAGCTTGGTCGGGACAGACTATGGCTACACCTTC